This T cell receptor beta chain was sequenced in a study of blood T cell repertoires in COVID-19. At the level of the study: Sample material is recorded as cDNA or gDNA derived from T cells, B-cell-depleted T cells, or PBMCs.

Method: immunoSEQ multiplex PCR; TCRdb's copy keeps in-frame clones and lacks some. The repertoire has 100,000 to 150,000 clones, roughly 88% of them found once; the top ten carry around 4.7%. This clone was recorded a few times. What was sequenced was peripheral blood. This TCR derives from a man aged 35 to 55 with acute or convalescent COVID-19.

The CDR3 nucleotides are TGCGCCAGCAGTCAATTCTCGGGCAGGGTGAACACCGGGGAGCTGTTTTTT. Translation gives CASSQFSGRVNTGELFF. This chain links TRBV23-1 with TRBJ2-2, with D possibly being TRBD1 (5 bases). TRBV23-1 counts as an open reading frame of uncertain function. V dropped 1 base and J dropped 1 base, with 13 bases sitting between them. The CDR3 extends over 17 amino acids.